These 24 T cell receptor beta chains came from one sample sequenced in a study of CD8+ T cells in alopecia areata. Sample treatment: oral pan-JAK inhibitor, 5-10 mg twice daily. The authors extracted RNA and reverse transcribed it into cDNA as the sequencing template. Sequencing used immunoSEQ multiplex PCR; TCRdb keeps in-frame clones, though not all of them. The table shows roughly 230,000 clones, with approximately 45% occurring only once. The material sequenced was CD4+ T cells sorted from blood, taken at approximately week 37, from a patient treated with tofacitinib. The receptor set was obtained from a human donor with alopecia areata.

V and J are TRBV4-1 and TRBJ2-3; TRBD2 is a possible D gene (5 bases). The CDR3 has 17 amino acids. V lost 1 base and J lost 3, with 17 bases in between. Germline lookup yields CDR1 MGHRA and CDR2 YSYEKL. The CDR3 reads CASSQGRGSGKTDTQYF. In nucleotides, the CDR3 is TGCGCCAGCAGCCAAGGCCGAGGGTCGGGTAAGACAGATACGCAGTATTTT.

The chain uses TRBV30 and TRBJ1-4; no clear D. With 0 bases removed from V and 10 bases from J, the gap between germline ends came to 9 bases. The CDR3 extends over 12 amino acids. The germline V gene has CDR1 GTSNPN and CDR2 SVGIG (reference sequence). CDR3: CAWSVLSGKLFF. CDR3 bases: TGTGCCTGGAGTGTACTCAGTGGAAAACTGTTTTTT.

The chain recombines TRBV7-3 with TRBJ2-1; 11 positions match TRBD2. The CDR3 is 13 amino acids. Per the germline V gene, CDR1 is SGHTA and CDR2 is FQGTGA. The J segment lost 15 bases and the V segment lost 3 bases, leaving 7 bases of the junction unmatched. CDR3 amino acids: CASSFETSGARFF. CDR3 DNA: TGTGCCAGCAGCTTCGAGACTAGCGGGGCCCGGTTCTTC.

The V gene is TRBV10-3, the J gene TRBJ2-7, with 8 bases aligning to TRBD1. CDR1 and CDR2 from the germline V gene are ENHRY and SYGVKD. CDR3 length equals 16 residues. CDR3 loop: CVSQSRASQGAYEQYF. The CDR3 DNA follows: TGTGTCAGCCAATCACGGGCGTCGCAGGGGGCATACGAGCAGTACTTC.

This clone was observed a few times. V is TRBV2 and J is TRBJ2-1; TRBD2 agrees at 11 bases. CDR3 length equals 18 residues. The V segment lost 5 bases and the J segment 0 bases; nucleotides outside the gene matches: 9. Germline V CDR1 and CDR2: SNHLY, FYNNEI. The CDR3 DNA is TGTGCCAGCAGTCGCGAAGGGACTAGCGGTAGCTCCTACAATGAGCAGTTCTTC. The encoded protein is CASSREGTSGSSYNEQFF. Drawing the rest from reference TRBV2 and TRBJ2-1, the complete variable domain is EPEVTQTPSHQVTQMGQEVILRCVPISNHLYFYWYRQILGQKVEFLVSFYNNEISEKSEIFDDQFSVERPDGSNFTLKIRSTKLEDSAMYFCASSREGTSGSSYNEQFFGPGTRLTVL.

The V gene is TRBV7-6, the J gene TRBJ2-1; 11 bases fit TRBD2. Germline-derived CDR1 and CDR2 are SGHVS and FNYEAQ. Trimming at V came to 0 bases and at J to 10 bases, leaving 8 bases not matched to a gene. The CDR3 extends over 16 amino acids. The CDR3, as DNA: TGTGCCAGCAGCTTAGCGCTGACTAGCGGGAAGGAAGAGCAGTTCTTC. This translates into CASSLALTSGKEEQFF.

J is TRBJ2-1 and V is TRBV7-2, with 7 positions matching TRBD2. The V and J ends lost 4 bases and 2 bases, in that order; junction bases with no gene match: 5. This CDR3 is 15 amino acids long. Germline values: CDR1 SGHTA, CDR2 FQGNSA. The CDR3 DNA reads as TGTGCCAGCAGCTCCATAGCGGGCCCCTACAATGAGCAGTTCTTC. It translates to CASSSIAGPYNEQFF.

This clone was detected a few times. Written as DNA, the CDR3 is TGTGCCAGCAGCTCGAGACTAGCGGGGGCCTCAGGAGATACGCAGTATTTT. Translated, it gives CASSSRLAGASGDTQYF. The chain has TRBV7-2 and TRBJ2-3, with 12 bases aligning to TRBD2. V trimming: 4 bases; J trimming: 5 bases; junction bases outside the gene matches: 10. CDR1 is SGHTA, CDR2 FQGNSA, per germline. The CDR3 sequence is 17 residues long.

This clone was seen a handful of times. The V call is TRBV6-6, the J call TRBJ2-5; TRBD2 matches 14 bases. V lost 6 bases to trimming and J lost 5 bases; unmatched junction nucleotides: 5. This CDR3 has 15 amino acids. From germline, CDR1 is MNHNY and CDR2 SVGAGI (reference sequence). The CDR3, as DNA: TGTGCCAGCAGCTCGGGACTAGCGGGGGAGGAGACCCAGTACTTC. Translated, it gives CASSSGLAGEETQYF.

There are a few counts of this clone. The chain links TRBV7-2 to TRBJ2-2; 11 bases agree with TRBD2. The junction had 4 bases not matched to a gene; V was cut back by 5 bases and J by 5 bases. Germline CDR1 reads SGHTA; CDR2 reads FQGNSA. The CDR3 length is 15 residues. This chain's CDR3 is CASSPGLAETGELFF. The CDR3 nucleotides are TGTGCCAGCAGCCCGGGACTAGCGGAGACCGGGGAGCTGTTTTTT. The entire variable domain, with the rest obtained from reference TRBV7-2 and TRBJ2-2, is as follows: GAGVSQSPSNKVTEKGKDVELRCDPISGHTALYWYRQSLGQGLEFLIYFQGNSAPDKSGLPSDRFSAERTGGSVSTLTIQRTQQEDSAVYLCASSPGLAETGELFFGEGSRLTVL.

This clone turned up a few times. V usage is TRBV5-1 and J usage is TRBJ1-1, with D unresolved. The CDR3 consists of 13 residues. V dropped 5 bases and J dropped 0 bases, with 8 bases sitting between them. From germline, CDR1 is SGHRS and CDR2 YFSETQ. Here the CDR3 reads CASRATMNTEAFF. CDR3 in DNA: TGCGCCAGCAGGGCTACTATGAACACTGAAGCTTTCTTT.

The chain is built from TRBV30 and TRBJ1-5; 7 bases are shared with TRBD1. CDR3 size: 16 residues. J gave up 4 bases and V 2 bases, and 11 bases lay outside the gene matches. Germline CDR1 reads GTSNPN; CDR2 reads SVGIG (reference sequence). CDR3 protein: CAWSTPLTGQNQPQHF. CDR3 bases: TGTGCCTGGAGTACCCCCCTGACAGGGCAGAATCAGCCCCAGCATTTT.

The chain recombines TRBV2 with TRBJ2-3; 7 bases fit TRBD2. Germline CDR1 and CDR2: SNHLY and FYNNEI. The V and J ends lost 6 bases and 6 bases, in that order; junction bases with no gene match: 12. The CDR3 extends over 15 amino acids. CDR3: CASSPGLPIWDTQYF. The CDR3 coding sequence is TGTGCCAGCAGCCCGGGACTACCCATTTGGGATACGCAGTATTTT. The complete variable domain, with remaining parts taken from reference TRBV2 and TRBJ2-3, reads EPEVTQTPSHQVTQMGQEVILRCVPISNHLYFYWYRQILGQKVEFLVSFYNNEISEKSEIFDDQFSVERPDGSNFTLKIRSTKLEDSAMYFCASSPGLPIWDTQYFGPGTRLTVL.

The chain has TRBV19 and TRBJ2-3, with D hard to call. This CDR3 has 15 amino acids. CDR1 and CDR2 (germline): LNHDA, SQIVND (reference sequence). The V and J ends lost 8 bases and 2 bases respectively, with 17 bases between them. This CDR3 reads CASAGNLRSTDTQYF. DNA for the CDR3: TGTGCCAGTGCCGGAAATCTTAGGTCCACAGATACGCAGTATTTT.

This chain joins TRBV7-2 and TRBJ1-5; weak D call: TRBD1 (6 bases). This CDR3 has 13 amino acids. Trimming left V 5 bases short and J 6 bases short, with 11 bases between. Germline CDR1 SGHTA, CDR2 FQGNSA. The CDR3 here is CASSLYRAQPQHF. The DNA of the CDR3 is TGTGCCAGCAGCCTGTACAGGGCTCAGCCCCAGCATTTT.

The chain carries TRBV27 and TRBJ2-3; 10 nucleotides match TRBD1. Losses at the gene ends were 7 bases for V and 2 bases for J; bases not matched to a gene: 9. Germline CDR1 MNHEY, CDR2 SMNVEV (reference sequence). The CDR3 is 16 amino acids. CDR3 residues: CASNPGTGAFTDTQYF. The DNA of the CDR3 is TGTGCCAGCAACCCCGGGACAGGGGCCTTCACAGATACGCAGTATTTT.

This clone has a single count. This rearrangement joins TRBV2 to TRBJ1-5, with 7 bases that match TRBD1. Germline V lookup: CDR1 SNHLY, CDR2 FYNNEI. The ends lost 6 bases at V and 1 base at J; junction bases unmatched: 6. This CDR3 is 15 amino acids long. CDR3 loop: CASRVGQFSNQPQHF. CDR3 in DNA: TGTGCCAGCAGAGTGGGACAGTTCAGCAATCAGCCCCAGCATTTT.

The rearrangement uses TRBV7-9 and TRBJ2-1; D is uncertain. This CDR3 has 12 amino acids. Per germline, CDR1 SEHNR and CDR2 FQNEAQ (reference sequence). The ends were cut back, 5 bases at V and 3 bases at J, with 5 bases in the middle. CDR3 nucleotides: TGTGCCAGCAGCCCAGACTACAATGAGCAGTTCTTC. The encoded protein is CASSPDYNEQFF.

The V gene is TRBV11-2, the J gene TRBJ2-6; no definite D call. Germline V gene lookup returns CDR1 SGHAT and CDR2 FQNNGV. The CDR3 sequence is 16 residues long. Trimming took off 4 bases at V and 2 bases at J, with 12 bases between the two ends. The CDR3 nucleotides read TGTGCCAGCAGCTCAGTCCTCTCAGCTGGGGCCAACGTCCTGACTTTC. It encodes CASSSVLSAGANVLTF.

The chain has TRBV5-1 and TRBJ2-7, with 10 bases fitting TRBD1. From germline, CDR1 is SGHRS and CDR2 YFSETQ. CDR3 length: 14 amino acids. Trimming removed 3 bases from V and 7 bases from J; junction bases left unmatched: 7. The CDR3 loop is CASSSGTGAQEQYF. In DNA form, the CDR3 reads TGCGCCAGCAGCTCCGGGACAGGGGCGCAGGAGCAGTACTTC. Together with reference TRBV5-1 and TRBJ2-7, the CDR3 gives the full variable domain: KAGVTQTPRYLIKTRGQQVTLSCSPISGHRSVSWYQQTPGQGLQFLFEYFSETQRNKGNFPGRFSGRQFSNSRSEMNVSTLELGDSALYLCASSSGTGAQEQYFGPGTRLTVT.

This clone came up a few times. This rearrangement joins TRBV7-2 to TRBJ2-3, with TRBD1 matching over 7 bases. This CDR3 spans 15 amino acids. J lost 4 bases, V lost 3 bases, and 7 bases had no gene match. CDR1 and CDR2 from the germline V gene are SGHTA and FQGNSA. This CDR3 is CASSLGPQGADTQYF. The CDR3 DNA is TGTGCCAGCAGCTTGGGCCCCCAGGGGGCAGATACGCAGTATTTT.

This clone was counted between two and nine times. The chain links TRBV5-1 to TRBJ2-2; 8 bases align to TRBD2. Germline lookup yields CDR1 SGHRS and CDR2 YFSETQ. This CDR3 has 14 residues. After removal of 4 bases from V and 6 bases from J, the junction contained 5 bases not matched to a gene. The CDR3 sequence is CASSPMTSAGELFF. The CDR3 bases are TGCGCCAGCAGCCCTATGACTAGCGCCGGGGAGCTGTTTTTT.

The CDR3 loop is CASSWQRETQYF. CDR3 bases: TGTGCCAGCAGCTGGCAGCGGGAGACCCAGTACTTC. The V call is TRBV5-4, the J call TRBJ2-5, with a tentative D call TRBD2 (5 bases). In germline, CDR1 is SGHNT, CDR2 YYREEE (reference sequence). V gave up 3 bases and J gave up 5 bases, with 8 bases separating them. The CDR3 length is 12 residues.

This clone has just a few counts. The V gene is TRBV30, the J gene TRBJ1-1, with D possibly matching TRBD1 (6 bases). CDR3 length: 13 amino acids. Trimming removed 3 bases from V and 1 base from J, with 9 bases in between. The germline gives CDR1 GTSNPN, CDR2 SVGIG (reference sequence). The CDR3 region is CAWRPTGNTEAFF. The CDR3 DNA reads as TGTGCCTGGAGACCGACAGGGAACACTGAAGCTTTCTTT.